This T cell receptor (beta chain) was documented in a study of blood T cell repertoires in COVID-19. Turning to the study itself: From the United States, Italy and Spain came samples of acute and convalescent COVID-19. From T cells, B-cell-depleted T cells, or PBMCs came the material, which was cDNA or gDNA.

Looked up from germline, CDR1 is KGHSH and CDR2 is LQKENI. V was pared by 4 bases and J by 4 bases, with 22 bases between. The CDR3 consists of 17 residues. Source study methods: Amplification with reference gene primers provided the estimates of nucleated cell counts. TCRdb's copy holds only in-frame clones and misses some; the assay was immunoSEQ multiplex PCR. V and J calls and clone size are those listed in that table; D and trimming were worked out from the DNA. The table records some 110,000 clones, 86% of them present only once. The sequence derives from a man aged 35 to 55 with acute or convalescent COVID-19. The sample taken for sequencing was peripheral blood. The V and J genes are TRBV18 and TRBJ1-1; D might be TRBD1 (6 bases). CDR3 region: CASSQSGAGRGVTEAFF. The CDR3 DNA follows: TGTGCCAGCTCACAGTCAGGGGCCGGGAGGGGTGTCACTGAAGCTTTCTTT.